What follows are 24 T cell receptor beta chains derived from one specimen sequenced in a study of regulatory T cells in long-lasting Graves disease. Time point reported: persistent/refractory GD, antithyroid drugs over 5 years with positive TRAb. Researchers made the TCR library from RNA that was extracted from PBMCs. For TCR beta, libraries came from iRepertoire HTBI primers and Arm-PCR of CDR3 regions. TCRdb passed the multiplex PCR reads through MiXCR, listing each CDR3 protein once. The data show about 400,000 distinct CDR3 sequences, less than 25% seen once. The sample in question was peripheral blood mononuclear cells (PBMCs), obtained when the disease was refractory, from a patient treated with antithyroid drugs. Receptors originate from a female donor with Graves disease.

This clonotype was seen many times. The V call is TRBV19, the J call TRBJ1-5; a possible D gene is TRBD1 (6 bases). This CDR3 has 15 amino acids. Germline V gene lookup returns CDR1 LNHDA and CDR2 SQIVND (reference sequence). V lost 7 bases and J lost 3, with 16 bases in between. The CDR3 nucleotides are TGTGCCAGTAAGGTCGGGGGCGGCACCAATCAGCCCCAGCATTTT. The encoded protein is CASKVGGGTNQPQHF.

Comment on this clonotype: Just one base apart from a much larger clone, this may be a read error. The rearrangement links TRBV7-9 to TRBJ2-2; D unclear. The V gene lost 5 bases and the J gene lost 4 bases, with 5 bases spanning the gap. The CDR3 is 12 amino acids. Germline lookup yields CDR1 SEHNR and CDR2 FQNEAQ (reference sequence). The CDR3 coding sequence is TGTGCCAGCAGCATAAGCACCGGGGAGCTGTTTTTT. Encoded protein: CASSISTGELFF.

Ten or more counts support this clonotype. One end of the junction does not line up with germline, which may come from a read error. V and J are TRBV2 and TRBJ1-1; D gene ambiguous. Germline CDR1 and CDR2: SNHLY and FYNNEI. This CDR3 comprises 11 residues. The CDR3 DNA follows: TGTGCCAGCAGTCTGAAGACTGAAGCTTTCTTT. This encodes CASSLKTEAFF.

This clonotype has a count of ten or more. The junction departs from the called germline gene at one end, perhaps through a read error. The V gene is TRBV5-1, the J gene TRBJ1-4; D possibly corresponds to TRBD1 (5 bases). There are 15 residues in the CDR3. Germline loops: CDR1 SGHRS, CDR2 YFSETQ. Here the CDR3 reads CASSPTRTTNEKLFF. For the CDR3, the DNA is TGCGCCAGCAGCCCGACACGGACAACGAATGAAAAACTGTTTTTT. The full variable domain, its missing parts supplied by reference TRBV5-1 and TRBJ1-4, is KAGVTQTPRYLIKTRGQQVTLSCSPISGHRSVSWYQQTPGQGLQFLFEYFSETQRNKGNFPGRFSGRQFSNSRSEMNVSTLELGDSALYLCASSPTRTTNEKLFFGSGTQLSVL.

This clonotype was observed many times. The gene calls are TRBV7-9 and TRBJ1-1; 9 positions agree with TRBD1. The CDR3 has 14 amino acids. Germline V lookup: CDR1 SEHNR, CDR2 FQNEAQ (reference sequence). J gave up 3 bases and V 1 base, and 0 bases lay outside the gene matches. The CDR3 here is CASSLGTGDTEAFF. DNA of the CDR3: TGTGCCAGCAGCTTAGGGACAGGGGACACTGAAGCTTTCTTT.

About this clonotype itself: A much more abundant neighbour one base away suggests this may be a read error. The V and J genes are TRBV2 and TRBJ2-5; D may be TRBD1 (6 bases). The closer fit of TRBJ2-7 to the DNA end suggests the J call may be wrong. Germline V gene data show CDR1 as SNHLY and CDR2 as FYNNEI. The CDR3 runs to 15 residues. The DNA for the CDR3 is TGTGCCAGCAGGCCCGAGGACAGTCCCCCCTACGAGCAGTACTTC. This codes for CASRPEDSPPYEQYF.

This chain joins TRBV20-1 and TRBJ2-3; D is tentatively TRBD1 or TRBD2 (6 bases each). Trimming cost V 5 bases and J 0 bases, with 18 bases left between them. The CDR3 totals 16 residues. Germline-derived CDR1 and CDR2 are DFQATT and SNEGSKA (reference sequence). The CDR3 DNA follows: TGCAGTGCTGTGGAGAGGGGGGCCTCTAGCACAGATACGCAGTATTTT. It is translated as CSAVERGASSTDTQYF.

Remarks on this clonotype: A much bigger clone sits one base away, suggesting this may be a read error. Without the conserved terminal phenylalanine or tryptophan, this CDR3 likely stems from a read error. This rearrangement joins TRBV7-2 to TRBJ2-7; 10 nucleotides match TRBD1. V lost 4 bases to trimming and J lost 1 base; unmatched junction nucleotides: 7. There are 16 residues in the CDR3. CDR1 is SGHTA and CDR2 is FQGNSA in the germline V gene. Here the CDR3 reads CASSSWDRGASYEQYY. The CDR3 region has the DNA TGTGCCAGCAGCTCCTGGGACAGGGGCGCGTCCTACGAGCAGTACTAC.

The chain joins TRBV10-3 to TRBJ2-5, with a tentative D call TRBD1 (5 bases). This CDR3 is built from 15 residues. The germline V gene has CDR1 ENHRY and CDR2 SYGVKD. The V gene lost 4 bases and the J gene lost 2 bases, with 14 bases spanning the gap. CDR3 bases: TGTGCCATCAGTGGTAGCAGGGCGAAACAAGAGACCCAGTACTTC. Its translation is CAISGSRAKQETQYF.

There are many counts of this clonotype. The chain links TRBV2 to TRBJ2-7, with TRBD2 matching over 8 bases. There are 12 residues in the CDR3. The V gene's germline CDR1 is SNHLY and CDR2 FYNNEI. After removal of 7 bases from V and 2 bases from J, the junction contained 1 base not matched to a gene. CDR3 nucleotide sequence: TGTGCCAGCAAGGGACTAGCCTACGAGCAGTACTTC. Encoded protein: CASKGLAYEQYF.

This clonotype was counted ten times or more. The V gene is TRBV30, the J gene TRBJ1-1; a possible D gene is TRBD1 (6 bases). The germline CDR1 and CDR2 sequences are GTSNPN and SVGIG (reference sequence). The length of the CDR3 is 12 residues. The ends were cut back, 5 bases at V and 0 bases at J, with 7 bases in the middle. CDR3: CAWDRMNTEAFF. The CDR3 region has the DNA TGTGCCTGGGACAGGATGAACACTGAAGCTTTCTTT.

The sample holds many counts of this clonotype. The chain combines TRBV20-1 with TRBJ2-7, with unresolved D. The CDR3 length is 13 residues. V lost 0 bases and J lost 3, with 9 bases in between. CDR1 and CDR2 from the germline V gene are DFQATT and SNEGSKA (reference sequence). CDR3 residues: CSARDLGYYEQYF. For the CDR3, the DNA is TGCAGTGCTAGAGATTTGGGTTACTACGAGCAGTACTTC.

This clonotype was picked up a small number of times. V gene TRBV29-1 combines with J gene TRBJ1-1; no definite D call. The CDR3 has 13 residues. V was pared by 3 bases and J by 6 bases, with 14 bases between. From germline, CDR1 is SQVTM and CDR2 ANQGSEA. The CDR3, as DNA: TGCAGCGTTGATCAACCTACGAAGCCTGAAGCTTTCTTT. Its protein is CSVDQPTKPEAFF.

DNA for the CDR3: TGTGCCGTAAGGGGGTACCAAGAGACCCAGTACTTC. Its protein product is CAVRGYQETQYF. V is TRBV10-3 and J is TRBJ2-5; tentative D call: TRBD1 (6 bases). From germline, CDR1 is ENHRY and CDR2 SYGVKD. Trimming pared 11 bases from V and 0 bases from J, leaving 10 bases between. The CDR3 is 12 amino acids.

This clonotype was found a few times. This rearrangement joins TRBV20-1 to TRBJ2-5, with TRBD2 matching 12 bases. The V and J ends lost 5 bases and 0 bases, in that order; junction bases with no gene match: 4. Germline V gene sequence: CDR1 DFQATT, CDR2 SNEGSKA (reference sequence). The CDR3 has 15 amino acids. As DNA, the CDR3 is TGCAGTGCTCAGACTAGCGGGAGTTACCAAGAGACCCAGTACTTC. Translated, it gives CSAQTSGSYQETQYF.

This clonotype was detected a few times. The gene calls are TRBV24-1 and TRBJ1-5; TRBD1 might be the D (6 bases). The CDR3 spans 14 residues. Germline CDR1 KGHDR, CDR2 SFDVKD. The V end lost 5 bases, the J end lost 3 bases, and 10 bases lay between the germline ends. CDR3 bases: TGTGCCACCAGTGCCCACAGGGCCAATCAGCCCCAGCATTTT. Its translation is CATSAHRANQPQHF.

In its sample, this clonotype was seen many times. The CDR3 region is CASSPLRPDGNEKLFF. Written as DNA, the CDR3 is TGTGCCAGCAGCCCGCTGCGACCGGACGGCAATGAAAAACTGTTTTTT. This chain joins TRBV6-2 or TRBV6-3 and TRBJ1-4, with D unresolved. Looked up from germline, CDR1 is MNHEY and CDR2 is SVGEGT. The V end lost 6 bases, the J end lost 5 bases, and 19 bases lay between the germline ends. The CDR3 covers 16 residues.

This chain joins TRBV19 and TRBJ2-7, with TRBD2 matching 7 bases. Per germline, CDR1 LNHDA and CDR2 SQIVND (reference sequence). This CDR3 spans 14 amino acids. After removal of 3 bases from V and 1 base from J, the junction contained 3 bases not matched to a gene. The CDR3 loop reads CASSIREGSYEQYF. In DNA form, the CDR3 reads TGTGCCAGTAGTATTAGGGAGGGGTCCTACGAGCAGTACTTC.

The chain employs TRBV10-3 and TRBJ2-2; D call uncertain. CDR1 and CDR2 (germline): ENHRY, SYGVKD. Between the trimmed V and J ends, which lost 5 bases and 6 bases, there was a span of 7 bases. CDR3 length: 12 residues. CDR3 sequence (DNA): TGTGCCATCAGTAGATTAGCCGGGGAGCTGTTTTTT. The encoded protein is CAISRLAGELFF.

Many counts were recorded for this clonotype. V is TRBV11-2 and J is TRBJ2-5; D remains unclear. The CDR3 spans 14 residues. Germline V gene lookup returns CDR1 SGHAT and CDR2 FQNNGV. V lost 5 bases to trimming and J lost 0 bases, with 10 bases between them. The CDR3 nucleotides read TGTGCCAGCAGCATCGGACCGAACCAAGAGACCCAGTACTTC. This translates into CASSIGPNQETQYF.

The table lists this clonotype with a few counts. It may be a read error: a sequence one base away is much more abundant. The J gene is TRBJ1-6, the V gene TRBV12-3 or TRBV12-4; 8 bases map to TRBD1. CDR3 length: 15 amino acids. The CDR3 DNA reads TGTGCCAGCAGACGAGGACAGGGTAGGAATTCACCCCTCCGCTTT. This encodes CASRRGQGRNSPLRF.

This clonotype was observed at least ten times. The chain has TRBV12-3 or TRBV12-4 and TRBJ2-7, with TRBD2 matching over 7 bases. Germline trimming cut 8 bases from V and 2 bases from J; bases unmatched to any gene: 6. CDR3 length: 13 residues. This chain's CDR3 is CASGEGLPYEQYF. In DNA form, the CDR3 reads TGTGCCAGCGGGGAGGGGTTGCCCTACGAGCAGTACTTC.

This clonotype was observed a few times. The chain is built from TRBV15 and TRBJ2-7; D gene uncertain. Trimming left V 1 base short and J 6 bases short, with 13 bases between. The CDR3 has 14 amino acids. Germline V gene lookup returns CDR1 LNHNV and CDR2 YYDKDF (reference sequence). Here the CDR3 reads CATSRGLEVPEQYF. CDR3 coding DNA: TGTGCCACCAGCAGAGGTCTTGAGGTACCCGAGCAGTACTTC.

Ten or more counts support this clonotype. The gene calls are TRBV12-5 and TRBJ2-7, with 8 bases identical to TRBD1. CDR1 is LGHNT and CDR2 is FRNRAP in the germline V gene. CDR3 length equals 15 residues. With V trimmed by 2 bases and J by 5 bases, 8 bases remained unmatched. CDR3 nucleotide sequence: TGTGCTAGTGGTTTGCAGACAGGGGTTCCTCACGAGCAGTACTTC. It is translated as CASGLQTGVPHEQYF.